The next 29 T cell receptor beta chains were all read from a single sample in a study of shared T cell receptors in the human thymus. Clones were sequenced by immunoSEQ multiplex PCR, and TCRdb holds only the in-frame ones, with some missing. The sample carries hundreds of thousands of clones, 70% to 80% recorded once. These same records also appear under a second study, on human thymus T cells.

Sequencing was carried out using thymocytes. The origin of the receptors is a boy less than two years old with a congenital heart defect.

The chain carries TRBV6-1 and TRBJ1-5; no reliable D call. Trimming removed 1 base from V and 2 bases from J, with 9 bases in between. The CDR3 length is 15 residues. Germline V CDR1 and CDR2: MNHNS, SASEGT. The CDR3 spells CASSEGHHRNQPQHF. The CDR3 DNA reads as TGTGCCAGCAGTGAAGGGCACCACCGCAATCAGCCCCAGCATTTT.

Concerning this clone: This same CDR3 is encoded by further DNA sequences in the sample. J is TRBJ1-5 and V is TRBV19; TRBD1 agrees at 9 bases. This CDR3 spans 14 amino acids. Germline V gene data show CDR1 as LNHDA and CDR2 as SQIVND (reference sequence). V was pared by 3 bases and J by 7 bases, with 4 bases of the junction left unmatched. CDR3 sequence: CASSITGGGQPQHF. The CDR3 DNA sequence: TGTGCCAGTAGTATTACAGGGGGCGGGCAGCCCCAGCATTTT.

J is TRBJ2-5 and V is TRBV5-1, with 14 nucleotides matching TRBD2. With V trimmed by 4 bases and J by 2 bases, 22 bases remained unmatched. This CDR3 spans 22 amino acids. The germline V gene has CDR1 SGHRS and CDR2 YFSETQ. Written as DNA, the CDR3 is TGCGCCAGCAGCGAAGGACTAGCGGGAGGTGGATTTGCGAGGGGGGATCAAGAGACCCAGTACTTC. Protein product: CASSEGLAGGGFARGDQETQYF. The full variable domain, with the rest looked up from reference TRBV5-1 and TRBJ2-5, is KAGVTQTPRYLIKTRGQQVTLSCSPISGHRSVSWYQQTPGQGLQFLFEYFSETQRNKGNFPGRFSGRQFSNSRSEMNVSTLELGDSALYLCASSEGLAGGGFARGDQETQYFGPGTRLLVL.

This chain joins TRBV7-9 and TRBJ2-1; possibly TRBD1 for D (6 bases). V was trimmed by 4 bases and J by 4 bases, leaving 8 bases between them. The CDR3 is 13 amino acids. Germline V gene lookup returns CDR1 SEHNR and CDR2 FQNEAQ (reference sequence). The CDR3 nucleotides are TGTGCCAGCAGCTCGACAGGTTACAATGAGCAGTTCTTC. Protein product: CASSSTGYNEQFF.

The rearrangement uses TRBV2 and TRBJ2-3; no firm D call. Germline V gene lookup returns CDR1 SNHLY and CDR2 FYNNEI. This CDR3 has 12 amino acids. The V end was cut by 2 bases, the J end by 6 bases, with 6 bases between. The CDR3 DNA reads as TGTGCCAGCAGTGAACCGGTGGATACGCAGTATTTT. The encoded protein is CASSEPVDTQYF.

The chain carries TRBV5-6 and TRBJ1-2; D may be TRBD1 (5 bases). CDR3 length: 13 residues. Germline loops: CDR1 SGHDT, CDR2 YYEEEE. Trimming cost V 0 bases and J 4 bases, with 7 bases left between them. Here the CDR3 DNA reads TGTGCCAGCAGCTTGGGACAGCTCTATGGCTACACCTTC. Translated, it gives CASSLGQLYGYTF.

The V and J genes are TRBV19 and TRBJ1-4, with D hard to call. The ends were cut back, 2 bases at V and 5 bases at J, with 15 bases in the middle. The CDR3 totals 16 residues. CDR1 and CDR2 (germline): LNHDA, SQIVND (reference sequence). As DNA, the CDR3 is TGTGCCAGTAGTATAACCACCAAGGAGTTCAATGAAAAACTGTTTTTT. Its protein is CASSITTKEFNEKLFF.

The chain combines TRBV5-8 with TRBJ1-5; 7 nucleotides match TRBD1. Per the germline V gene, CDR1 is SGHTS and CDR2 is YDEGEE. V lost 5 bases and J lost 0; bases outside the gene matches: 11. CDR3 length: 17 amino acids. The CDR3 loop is CASRLNRDSYSNQPQHF. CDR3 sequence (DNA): TGTGCCAGCAGACTTAACCGGGACAGCTATAGCAATCAGCCCCAGCATTTT.

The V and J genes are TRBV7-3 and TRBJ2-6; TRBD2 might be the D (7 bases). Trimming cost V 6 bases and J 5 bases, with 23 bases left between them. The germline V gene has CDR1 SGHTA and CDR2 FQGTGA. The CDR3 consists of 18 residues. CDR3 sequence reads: CASSLGGGGPAWANVLTF. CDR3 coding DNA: TGTGCCAGCAGTTTAGGTGGGGGGGGCCCGGCCTGGGCCAACGTCCTGACTTTC.

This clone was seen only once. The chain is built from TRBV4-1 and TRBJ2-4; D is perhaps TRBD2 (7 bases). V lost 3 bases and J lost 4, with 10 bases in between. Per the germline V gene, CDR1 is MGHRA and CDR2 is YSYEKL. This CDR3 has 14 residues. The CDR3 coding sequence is TGCGCCAGCAGCCACAGGGGAGGGAAAAACATTCAGTACTTC. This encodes CASSHRGGKNIQYF.

The CDR3 sequence: CASSLGRVMDIQYF. CDR3 coding DNA: TGTGCCAGCAGTTTGGGCAGGGTTATGGACATTCAGTACTTC. The J gene is TRBJ2-4, the V gene TRBV27, with D perhaps matching TRBD1 (5 bases). CDR3 size: 14 residues. With 3 bases removed from V and 8 bases from J, the gap between germline ends came to 14 bases. Per the germline V gene, CDR1 is MNHEY and CDR2 is SMNVEV (reference sequence).

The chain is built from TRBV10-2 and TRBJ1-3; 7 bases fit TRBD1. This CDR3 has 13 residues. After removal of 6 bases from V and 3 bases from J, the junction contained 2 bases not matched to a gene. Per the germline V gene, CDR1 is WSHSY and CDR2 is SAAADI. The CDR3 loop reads CASRGGGGNTIYF. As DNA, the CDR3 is TGCGCCAGCAGAGGGGGCGGTGGAAACACCATATATTTT.

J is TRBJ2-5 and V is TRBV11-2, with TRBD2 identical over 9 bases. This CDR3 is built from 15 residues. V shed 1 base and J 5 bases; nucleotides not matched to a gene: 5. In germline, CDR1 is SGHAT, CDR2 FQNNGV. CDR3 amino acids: CASSLVAGGPETQYF. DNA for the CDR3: TGTGCCAGCAGCTTAGTTGCGGGAGGGCCGGAGACCCAGTACTTC.

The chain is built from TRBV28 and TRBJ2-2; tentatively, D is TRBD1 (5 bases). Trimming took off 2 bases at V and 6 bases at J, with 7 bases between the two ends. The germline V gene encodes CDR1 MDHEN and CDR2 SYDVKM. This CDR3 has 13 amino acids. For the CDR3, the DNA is TGTGCCAGCAGTTTAAGGGGTCCCGGGGAGCTGTTTTTT. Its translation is CASSLRGPGELFF.

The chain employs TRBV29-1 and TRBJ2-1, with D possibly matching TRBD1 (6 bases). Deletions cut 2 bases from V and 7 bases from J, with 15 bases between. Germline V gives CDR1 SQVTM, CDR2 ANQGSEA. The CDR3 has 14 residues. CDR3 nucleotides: TGCAGCGTTGAACAAGCGCAGGGGTGGAATGAGCAGTTCTTC. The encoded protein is CSVEQAQGWNEQFF.

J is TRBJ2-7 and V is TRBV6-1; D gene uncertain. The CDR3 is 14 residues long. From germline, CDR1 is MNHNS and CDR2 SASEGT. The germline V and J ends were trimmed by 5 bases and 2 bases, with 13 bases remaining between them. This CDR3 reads CASSPPTQTYEQYF. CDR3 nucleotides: TGTGCCAGCAGTCCCCCGACACAGACCTACGAGCAGTACTTC.

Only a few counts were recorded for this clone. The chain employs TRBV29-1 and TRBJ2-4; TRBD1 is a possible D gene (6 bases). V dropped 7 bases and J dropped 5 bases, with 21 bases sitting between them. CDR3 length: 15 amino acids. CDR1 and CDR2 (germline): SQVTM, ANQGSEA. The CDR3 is CSGGPRRIQQNIQYF. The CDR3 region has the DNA TGCAGCGGGGGGCCTAGACGGATACAACAAAACATTCAGTACTTC.

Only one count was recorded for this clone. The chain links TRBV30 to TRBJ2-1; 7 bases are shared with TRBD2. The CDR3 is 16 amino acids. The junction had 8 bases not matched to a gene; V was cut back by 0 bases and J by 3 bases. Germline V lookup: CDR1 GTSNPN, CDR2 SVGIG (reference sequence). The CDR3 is CAWSVRSGTLYNEQFF. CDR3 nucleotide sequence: TGTGCCTGGAGTGTACGGAGCGGGACCCTCTACAATGAGCAGTTCTTC.

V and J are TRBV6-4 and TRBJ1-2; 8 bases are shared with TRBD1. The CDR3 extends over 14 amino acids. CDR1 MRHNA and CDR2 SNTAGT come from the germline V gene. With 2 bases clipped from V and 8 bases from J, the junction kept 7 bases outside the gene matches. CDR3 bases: TGTGCCAGCAGTGACCGGACAGGGACGGGCGGCTACACCTTC. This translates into CASSDRTGTGGYTF.

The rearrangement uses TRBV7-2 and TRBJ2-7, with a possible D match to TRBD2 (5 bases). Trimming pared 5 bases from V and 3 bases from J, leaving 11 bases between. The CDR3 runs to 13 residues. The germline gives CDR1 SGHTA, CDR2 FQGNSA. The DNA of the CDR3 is TGTGCCAGCAGCCAGAGGGAGAACTACGAGCAGTACTTC. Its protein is CASSQRENYEQYF.

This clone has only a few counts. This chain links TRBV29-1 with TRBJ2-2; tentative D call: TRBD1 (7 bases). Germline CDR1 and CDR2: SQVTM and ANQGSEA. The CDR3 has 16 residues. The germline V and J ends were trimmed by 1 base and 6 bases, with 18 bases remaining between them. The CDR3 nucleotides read TGCAGCGTTGAAGCTGGAGGGACAGAGAATCCCGGGGAGCTGTTTTTT. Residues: CSVEAGGTENPGELFF.

The CDR3: CASSLVGDRPYEQYF. The CDR3 DNA sequence: TGCGCCAGCAGCTTGGTTGGGGACAGGCCCTACGAGCAGTACTTC. The V and J genes are TRBV5-1 and TRBJ2-7, with 8 nucleotides matching TRBD1. Germline values: CDR1 SGHRS, CDR2 YFSETQ. This CDR3 comprises 15 residues. V lost 0 bases to trimming and J lost 2 bases; unmatched junction nucleotides: 4.

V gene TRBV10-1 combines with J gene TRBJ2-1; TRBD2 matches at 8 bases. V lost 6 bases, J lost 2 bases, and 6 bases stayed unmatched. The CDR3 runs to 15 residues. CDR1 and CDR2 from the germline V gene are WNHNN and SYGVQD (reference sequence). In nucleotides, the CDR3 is TGCGCCAGCAGCACCGGGACTAGTCCCTACAATGAGCAGTTCTTC. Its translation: CASSTGTSPYNEQFF.

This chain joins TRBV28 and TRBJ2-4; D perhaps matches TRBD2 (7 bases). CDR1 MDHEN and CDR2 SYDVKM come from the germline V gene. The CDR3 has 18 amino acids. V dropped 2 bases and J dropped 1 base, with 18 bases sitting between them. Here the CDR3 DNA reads TGTGCCAGCAGTTTAAGCCGGTCCGGCGGGGGCGCCAAAAACATTCAGTACTTC. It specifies CASSLSRSGGGAKNIQYF.

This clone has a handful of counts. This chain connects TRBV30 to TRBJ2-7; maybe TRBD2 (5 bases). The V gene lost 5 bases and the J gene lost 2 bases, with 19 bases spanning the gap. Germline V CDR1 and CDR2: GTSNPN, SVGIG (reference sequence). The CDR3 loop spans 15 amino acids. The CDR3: CAWSYGRGIAYEQYF. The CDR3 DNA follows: TGTGCCTGGTCCTATGGGAGAGGTATAGCCTACGAGCAGTACTTC.

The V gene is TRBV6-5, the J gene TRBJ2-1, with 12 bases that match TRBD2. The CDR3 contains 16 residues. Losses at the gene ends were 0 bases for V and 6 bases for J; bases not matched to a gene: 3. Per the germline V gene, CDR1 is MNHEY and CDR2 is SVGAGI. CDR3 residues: CASSYSVTSGSNEQFF. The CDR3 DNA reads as TGTGCCAGCAGTTACTCGGTGACTAGCGGGAGCAATGAGCAGTTCTTC.

In nucleotides, the CDR3 is TGTGCCAGTAGCTCAACCGGGACAGTGGGCGATACGCAGTATTTT. Protein: CASSSTGTVGDTQYF. The chain carries TRBV19 and TRBJ2-3, with 7 bases fitting TRBD1. J lost 6 bases, V lost 6 bases, and 12 bases had no gene match. The CDR3 totals 15 residues. Germline CDR1 is LNHDA and CDR2 is SQIVND (reference sequence).

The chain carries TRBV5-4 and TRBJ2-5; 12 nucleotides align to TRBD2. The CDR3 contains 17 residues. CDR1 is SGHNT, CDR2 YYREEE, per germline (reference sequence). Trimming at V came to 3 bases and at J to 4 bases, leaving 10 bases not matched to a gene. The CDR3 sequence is CASSSPSSGRAGETQYF. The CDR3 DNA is TGTGCCAGCAGCTCGCCATCTAGCGGGAGGGCCGGAGAGACCCAGTACTTC.

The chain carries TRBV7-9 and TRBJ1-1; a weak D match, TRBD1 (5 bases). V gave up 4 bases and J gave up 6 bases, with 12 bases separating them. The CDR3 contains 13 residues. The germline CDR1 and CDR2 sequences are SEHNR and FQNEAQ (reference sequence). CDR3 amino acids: CASSSSGISEAFF. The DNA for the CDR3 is TGTGCCAGCAGCTCCTCAGGGATCTCTGAAGCTTTCTTT.